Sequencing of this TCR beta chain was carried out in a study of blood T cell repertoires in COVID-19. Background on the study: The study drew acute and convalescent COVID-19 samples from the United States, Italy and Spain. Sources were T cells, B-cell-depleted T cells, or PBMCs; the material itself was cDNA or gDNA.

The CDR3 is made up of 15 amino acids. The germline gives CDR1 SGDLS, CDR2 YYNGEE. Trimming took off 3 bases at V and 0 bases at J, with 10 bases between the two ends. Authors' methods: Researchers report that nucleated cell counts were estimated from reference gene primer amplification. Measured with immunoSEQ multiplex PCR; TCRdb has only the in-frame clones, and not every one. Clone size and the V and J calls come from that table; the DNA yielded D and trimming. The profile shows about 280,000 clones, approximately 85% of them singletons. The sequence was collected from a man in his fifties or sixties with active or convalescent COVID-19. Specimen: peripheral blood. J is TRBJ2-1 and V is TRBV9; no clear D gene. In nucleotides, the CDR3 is TGTGCCAGCAGCGAGCAGGCGAGCTCCTACAATGAGCAGTTCTTC. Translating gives CASSEQASSYNEQFF.